What follows are 8 T cell receptor beta chains derived from one specimen sequenced in a study of blood T cells in healthy people across ages (dated by TCRdb to between 2015 and 2016). The library was prepared using 5' RACE. Sequencing used an Illumina HiSeq 2500. A second roughly 6 to 12 cycle PCR used a sample-barcoded 5' primer and a J-beta primer mix. TCRdb reanalyzed the raw reads on its own, using fastp at Q25 for trimming and MiXCR for clone calling, and kept in-frame beta chains. Every entry covers one CDR3 protein and lists the most common genes and DNA from its rows. For this sample the table gives fewer than 1,200,000 distinct CDR3 sequences, of which 25% were detected only once. The ten biggest clones cover approximately 0.75% of the sample. Separately, the same data were catalogued under a study of T cells of mothers and their children.

Sequencing was done on a sample of blood. Receptors originate from a girl aged 2-10 years in good health.

This clonotype was recorded a few times. The chain couples TRBV28 to TRBJ2-5; D is undetermined. The DNA end is a closer match to TRBJ2-1, so the J assignment may be wrong. This CDR3 has 13 residues. The germline V gene has CDR1 MDHEN and CDR2 SYDVKM. The CDR3 DNA reads TGTGCCAGCAGTTTGTTACTAAAGGATGAGCAGTTCTTC. It codes for CASSLLLKDEQFF.

This clonotype was counted between two and nine times. V is TRBV29-1 and J is TRBJ2-5; 7 bases align to TRBD2. The J call may not be correct, given that the DNA end is closer to TRBJ2-1. CDR3 length: 14 amino acids. The germline CDR1 and CDR2 sequences are SQVTM and ANQGSEA. In DNA, the CDR3 is TGCAGCGCGATGACTAGCTTAACGCGCAATGAGCAGTTCTTC. Protein: CSAMTSLTRNEQFF.

This clonotype was observed a few times. This chain connects TRBV5-1 to TRBJ2-1; 16 bases are shared with TRBD2. The germline CDR1 and CDR2 sequences are SGHRS and YFSETQ. V trimming: 4 bases; J trimming: 8 bases; junction bases outside the gene matches: 6. This CDR3 is 16 amino acids long. This CDR3 is CASSPGTSGGAYEQFF. CDR3 sequence (DNA): TGCGCCAGCAGCCCCGGGACTAGCGGGGGGGCATATGAGCAGTTCTTC.

This clonotype was counted at least ten times. This sequence joins TRBV12-3 or TRBV12-4 and TRBJ1-2, with D maybe TRBD1 (5 bases). V was clipped by 4 bases and J by 4 bases, with 7 bases between them. This CDR3 has 12 residues. CDR3 nucleotide sequence: TGTGCCAGCAGTTCGACAGCCTATGGCTACACCTTC. Translation: CASSSTAYGYTF.

This clonotype was observed a handful of times. The V gene is TRBV29-1, the J gene TRBJ2-5, with D perhaps matching TRBD1 (6 bases). Trimming pared 3 bases from V and 0 bases from J, leaving 11 bases between. This CDR3 spans 14 amino acids. Germline CDR1 reads SQVTM; CDR2 reads ANQGSEA. DNA for the CDR3: TGCAGCGTTGACAGGGACATGTACCAAGAGACCCAGTACTTC. Translating gives CSVDRDMYQETQYF. The full variable domain, in which reference TRBV29-1 and TRBJ2-5 provide the parts outside the CDR3, is SAVISQKPSRDICQRGTSLTIQCQVDSQVTMMFWYRQQPGQSLTLIATANQGSEATYESGFVIDKFPISRPNLTFSTLTVSNMSPEDSSIYLCSVDRDMYQETQYFGPGTRLLVL.

The chain couples TRBV12-3 or TRBV12-4 to TRBJ2-7; 8 bases map to TRBD2. There are 15 residues in the CDR3. V gave up 1 base and J gave up 0 bases; unmatched junction bases: 2. The CDR3 is CASSLELAVSYEQYF. CDR3 nucleotides: TGTGCCAGCAGTTTAGAACTAGCGGTCTCCTACGAGCAGTACTTC.

The chain recombines TRBV2 with TRBJ2-5, with D possibly matching TRBD1 (6 bases). Germline CDR1 reads SNHLY; CDR2 reads FYNNEI. V was clipped by 8 bases and J by 1 base, with 11 bases between them. This CDR3 comprises 13 residues. CDR3 nucleotides: TGTGCCAGCGGGGGCAACGTCCAAGAGACCCAGTACTTC. It translates to CASGGNVQETQYF.

The chain is built from TRBV4-1 and TRBJ2-2; 9 nucleotides agree with TRBD1. Germline CDR1 is MGHRA and CDR2 is YSYEKL. V was pared by 4 bases and J by 5 bases, with 5 bases of the junction left unmatched. This CDR3 region has 15 residues. This CDR3 reads CASSPGQGVTGELFF. DNA of the CDR3: TGCGCCAGCAGCCCGGGACAGGGAGTAACCGGGGAGCTGTTTTTT.